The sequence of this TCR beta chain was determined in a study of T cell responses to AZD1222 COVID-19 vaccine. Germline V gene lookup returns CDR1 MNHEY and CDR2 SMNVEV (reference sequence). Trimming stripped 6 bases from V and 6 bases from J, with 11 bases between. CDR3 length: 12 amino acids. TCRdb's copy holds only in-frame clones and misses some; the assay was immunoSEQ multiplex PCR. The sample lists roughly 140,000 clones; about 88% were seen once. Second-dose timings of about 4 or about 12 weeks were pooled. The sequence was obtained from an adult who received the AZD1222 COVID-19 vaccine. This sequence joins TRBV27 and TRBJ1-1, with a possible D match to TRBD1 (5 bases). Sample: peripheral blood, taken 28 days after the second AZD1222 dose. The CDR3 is CASRSTGAEAFF. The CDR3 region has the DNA TGTGCCAGCAGATCCACGGGGGCTGAAGCTTTCTTT.